The next 14 T cell receptor beta chains were all read from a single sample in a study of Graves' ophthalmopathy and Graves' hyperthyroidism. Amplification of TCR beta CDR3 regions used RNA transcripts. Amplification began with first-round RT-PCR using HTBI primers, then second-round multiplex PCR was performed. TCRdb called the multiplex PCR reads again in MiXCR, with one record for every CDR3 protein. The sample has over a million distinct CDR3 sequences, around a third seen once. The sequencing input was peripheral blood or thyroid tissue (not recorded which). These receptors all come from an adult man with Graves' hyperthyroidism.

The chain carries TRBV29-1 and TRBJ1-2; 8 nucleotides line up with TRBD1. The CDR3 covers 12 residues. Germline V lookup: CDR1 SQVTM, CDR2 ANQGSEA. V lost 4 bases, J lost 4 bases, and 2 bases stayed unmatched. The CDR3 sequence: CSVGRGPYGYTF. DNA of the CDR3: TGCAGCGTTGGCAGGGGGCCCTATGGCTACACCTTC.

The sample holds many counts of this clonotype. This chain uses TRBV15 with TRBJ2-5; D possibly corresponds to TRBD1 (5 bases). This CDR3 has 15 residues. Germline values: CDR1 LNHNV, CDR2 YYDKDF (reference sequence). The V end lost 0 bases, the J end lost 5 bases, and 13 bases lay between the germline ends. The CDR3 DNA sequence: TGTGCCACCAGCAGAGATCTTGGGAAGGGGGAGACCCAGTACTTC. Translating it yields CATSRDLGKGETQYF.

This clonotype was found a few times. The rearrangement uses TRBV6-5 and TRBJ1-5; D is possibly TRBD1 (6 bases). The germline gives CDR1 MNHEY, CDR2 SVGAGI. The V gene lost 5 bases and the J gene lost 1 base, with 12 bases spanning the gap. The CDR3 loop spans 15 amino acids. CDR3 in amino acids: CASSVNRVSNQPQHF. The CDR3 bases are TGTGCCAGCAGTGTAAACAGGGTGAGCAATCAGCCCCAGCATTTT.

Worth noting for this clonotype: Its ends do not fully match the called genes, so a read error is possible. The chain links TRBV7-9 to TRBJ2-5; 13 nucleotides align to TRBD2. CDR1 and CDR2 (germline): SEHNR, FQNEAQ (reference sequence). This CDR3 is 16 amino acids long. CDR3 in amino acids: CASSLELAGGKETQYF. The CDR3 bases are TGCGCCAGCAGCTTGGAACTAGCGGGGGGGAAAGAGACCCAGTACTTC.

This clonotype was recorded a few times. The chain has TRBV13 and TRBJ1-2, with D perhaps TRBD1 (6 bases). The CDR3 contains 16 residues. V dropped 2 bases and J dropped 2 bases, with 15 bases sitting between them. CDR1 PRHDT and CDR2 FYEKMQ come from the germline V gene (reference sequence). DNA for the CDR3: TGTGCCAGCAGCTTATCGGACAGTCTTTTAAACTATGGCTACACCTTC. It translates to CASSLSDSLLNYGYTF.

This clonotype occurred many times. V gene TRBV7-6 combines with J gene TRBJ1-5; D is unclear. The CDR3 has 14 residues. Germline V gene lookup returns CDR1 SGHVS and CDR2 FNYEAQ. Trimming pared 4 bases from V and 3 bases from J, leaving 10 bases between. The CDR3: CASSSPGVNQPQHF. The CDR3 bases are TGTGCCAGCAGCTCCCCCGGGGTCAATCAGCCCCAGCATTTT.

A single count supports this clonotype. The chain is built from TRBV25-1 and TRBJ1-6; D is unresolved. CDR3 length: 17 residues. V lost 5 bases and J 3 bases, leaving 17 bases between the germline ends. Germline V gene data show CDR1 as MGHDK and CDR2 as SYGVNS. The CDR3 region has the DNA TGTGCCAGCAGTAGTATGCGAAGGGAAGTCTATAATTCACCCCTCCACTTT. Translated: CASSSMRREVYNSPLHF.

This clonotype was seen more than once but under ten times. The rearrangement uses TRBV11-1 and TRBJ2-2; 7 bases are shared with TRBD2. The CDR3 loop spans 16 amino acids. Unmatched junction bases numbered 8, after V lost 2 bases and J lost 5 bases. Germline values: CDR1 SGHAT, CDR2 FQDESV (reference sequence). CDR3 region: CASSLFAGDLTGELFF. As DNA, the CDR3 is TGTGCCAGCAGCTTATTCGCGGGAGATCTAACCGGGGAGCTGTTTTTT. The whole variable domain, filled in from reference TRBV11-1 and TRBJ2-2, reads EAEVAQSPRYKITEKSQAVAFWCDPISGHATLYWYRQILGQGPELLVQFQDESVVDDSQLPKDRFSAERLKGVDSTLKIQPAELGDSAMYLCASSLFAGDLTGELFFGEGSRLTVL.

Many counts were recorded for this clonotype. The chain recombines TRBV11-3 with TRBJ2-2; possibly TRBD2 for D (7 bases). With 3 bases removed from V and 4 bases from J, the gap between germline ends came to 15 bases. The length of the CDR3 is 16 residues. In germline, CDR1 is SGHNT, CDR2 YENEEA. The CDR3 region is CASSLRGGLGTGELFF. The CDR3 DNA reads TGTGCCAGCAGCTTGAGGGGGGGGCTCGGCACCGGGGAGCTGTTTTTT.

Comment on this clonotype: One junction end does not reproduce the germline sequence, and a read error may be involved. The chain uses TRBV2 and TRBJ2-6; D assignment may be TRBD1 or TRBD2 (6 bases each). Germline loops: CDR1 SNHLY, CDR2 FYNNEI. The CDR3 spans 12 residues. The CDR3 DNA follows: TGTGCCAGCAGATTCGGGGGCGCCCCTGAAGCTTTC. Amino acids: CASRFGGAPEAF.

In this sample, this clonotype turned up once. V and J are TRBV15 and TRBJ2-2, with a tentative D call TRBD2 (6 bases). The germline V gene has CDR1 LNHNV and CDR2 YYDKDF (reference sequence). V was clipped by 0 bases and J by 6 bases, with 14 bases between them. This CDR3 region has 16 residues. CDR3 in amino acids: CATSRDAGQAPGELFF. The CDR3 nucleotides read TGTGCCACCAGCAGAGACGCGGGGCAAGCCCCCGGGGAGCTGTTTTTT.

This clonotype was recorded at least ten times. J is TRBJ2-7 and V is TRBV10-3, with D tentatively TRBD2 (6 bases). V shed 3 bases and J shed 3 bases, with 21 bases lying between them. Germline V gene data show CDR1 as ENHRY and CDR2 as SYGVKD. The CDR3 covers 17 residues. This chain's CDR3 is CAISDDPARREIYEQYF. The CDR3 DNA follows: TGTGCCATCAGTGATGACCCCGCGAGGAGGGAAATCTACGAGCAGTACTTC.

This clonotype was observed a few times. The chain links TRBV6-5 to TRBJ2-7; D perhaps matches TRBD1 (5 bases). The CDR3 has 15 amino acids. The germline V gene encodes CDR1 MNHEY and CDR2 SVGAGI. Trimming took 5 bases from V and 2 from J, leaving 16 bases between them. CDR3 sequence reads: CASSKQVLTPYEQYF. CDR3 nucleotides: TGTGCCAGCAGTAAACAGGTTCTCACCCCCTACGAGCAGTACTTC.

The CDR3 region is CSVEPRGRSDEQFF. The CDR3, as DNA: TGCAGCGTTGAGCCCAGGGGGCGTAGCGATGAGCAGTTCTTC. The chain carries TRBV29-1 and TRBJ2-1; 8 nucleotides agree with TRBD1. Per the germline V gene, CDR1 is SQVTM and CDR2 is ANQGSEA. CDR3 size: 14 residues. After removal of 3 bases from V and 8 bases from J, the junction contained 9 bases not matched to a gene.